This record covers a single T cell receptor beta chain. Its antigen is still unknown. Trimming pared 2 bases from V and 0 bases from J, leaving 8 bases between. CDR3 length: 16 residues. Germline values: CDR1 MNHNS, CDR2 SASEGT. This record comes from a study of T cell responses to AZD1222 COVID-19 vaccine. The wider study: Combined were second doses at about 4 or about 12 weeks.

The assay was immunoSEQ multiplex PCR, and TCRdb's table has in-frame clones only and misses some. The table lists around 120,000 clones, about nine tenths of them singletons. Overall study findings and caveats: It should be noted that donors were predominantly white British and more often female, and clonal diversity was possibly underestimated.

The source material was peripheral blood, sampled on day 0 of AZD1222 vaccination. The rearrangement uses TRBV6-1 and TRBJ2-6; D unclear. The receptor comes from an adult in good health. The CDR3 spells CASSESPNSGANVLTF. The CDR3 DNA reads TGTGCCAGCAGTGAAAGCCCTAACTCTGGGGCCAACGTCCTGACTTTC.